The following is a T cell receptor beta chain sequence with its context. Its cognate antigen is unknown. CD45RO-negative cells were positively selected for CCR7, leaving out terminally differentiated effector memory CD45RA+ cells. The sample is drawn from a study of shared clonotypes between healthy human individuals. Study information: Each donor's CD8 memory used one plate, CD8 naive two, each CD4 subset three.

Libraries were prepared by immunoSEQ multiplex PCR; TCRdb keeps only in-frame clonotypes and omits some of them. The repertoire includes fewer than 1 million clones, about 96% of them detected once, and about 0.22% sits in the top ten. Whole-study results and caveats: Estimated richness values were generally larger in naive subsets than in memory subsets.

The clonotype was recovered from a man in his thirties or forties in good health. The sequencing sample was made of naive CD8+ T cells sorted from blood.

CDR3 DNA sequence: TGTGCCACCAGCATCCTCTGGGAGGGAAGGGGAGTCCGCGCGAACACCGGGGAGCTGTTTTTT. Amino acid sequence: CATSILWEGRGVRANTGELFF. V usage is TRBV15 and J usage is TRBJ2-2; 7 nucleotides align to TRBD2. Trimming at V came to 4 bases and at J to 0 bases, leaving 20 bases not matched to a gene. This CDR3 has 21 residues. The germline V gene encodes CDR1 LNHNV and CDR2 YYDKDF (reference sequence).